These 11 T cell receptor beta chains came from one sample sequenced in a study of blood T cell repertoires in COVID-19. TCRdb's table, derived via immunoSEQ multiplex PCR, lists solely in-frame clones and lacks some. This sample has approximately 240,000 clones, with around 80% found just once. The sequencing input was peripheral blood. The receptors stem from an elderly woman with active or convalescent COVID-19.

The CDR3 bases are TGTGCCAGCAGGTTGCAAACAGGGGAGGACTATGGCTACACCTTC. It is translated as CASRLQTGEDYGYTF. The gene calls are TRBV6-5 and TRBJ1-2; 7 bases agree with TRBD1. Looked up from germline, CDR1 is MNHEY and CDR2 is SVGAGI. The CDR3 is 15 residues long. V lost 6 bases and J lost 3; bases outside the gene matches: 10.

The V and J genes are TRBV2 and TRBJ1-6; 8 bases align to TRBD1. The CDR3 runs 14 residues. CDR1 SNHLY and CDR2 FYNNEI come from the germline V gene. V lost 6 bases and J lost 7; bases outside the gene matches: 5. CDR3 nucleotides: TGTGCCAGCAGCGGACAGGGTAGGAATTCACCCCTCCACTTT. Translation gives CASSGQGRNSPLHF. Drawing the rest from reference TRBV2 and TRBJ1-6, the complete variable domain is EPEVTQTPSHQVTQMGQEVILRCVPISNHLYFYWYRQILGQKVEFLVSFYNNEISEKSEIFDDQFSVERPDGSNFTLKIRSTKLEDSAMYFCASSGQGRNSPLHFGNGTRLTVT.

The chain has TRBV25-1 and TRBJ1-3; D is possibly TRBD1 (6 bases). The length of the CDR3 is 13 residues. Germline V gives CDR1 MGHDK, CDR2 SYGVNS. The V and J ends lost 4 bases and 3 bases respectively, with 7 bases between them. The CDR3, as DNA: TGTGCCAGCAGTGCAGGGGTTGGAAACACCATATATTTT. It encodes CASSAGVGNTIYF.

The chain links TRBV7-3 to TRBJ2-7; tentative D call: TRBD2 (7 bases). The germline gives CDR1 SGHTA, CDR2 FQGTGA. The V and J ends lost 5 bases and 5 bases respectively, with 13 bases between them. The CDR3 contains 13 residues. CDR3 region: CASSPGGGDEQYF. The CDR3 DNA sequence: TGTGCCAGCAGCCCAGGAGGGGGGGACGAGCAGTACTTC. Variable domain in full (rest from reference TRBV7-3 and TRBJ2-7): GAGVSQTPSNKVTEKGKYVELRCDPISGHTALYWYRQSLGQGPEFLIYFQGTGAADDSGLPNDRFFAVRPEGSVSTLKIQRTERGDSAVYLCASSPGGGDEQYFGPGTRLTVT.

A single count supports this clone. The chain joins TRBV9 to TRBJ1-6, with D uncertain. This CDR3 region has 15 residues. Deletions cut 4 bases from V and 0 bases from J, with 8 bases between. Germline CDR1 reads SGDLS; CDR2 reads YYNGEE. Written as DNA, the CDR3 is TGTGCCAGCAGCCGGAGCAGCTCCTATAATTCACCCCTCCACTTT. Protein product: CASSRSSSYNSPLHF.

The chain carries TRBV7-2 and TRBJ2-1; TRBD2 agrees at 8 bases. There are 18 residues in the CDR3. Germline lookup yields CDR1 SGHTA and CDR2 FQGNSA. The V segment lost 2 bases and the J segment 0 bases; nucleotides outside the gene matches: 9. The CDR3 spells CASSLFGLARFSYNEQFF. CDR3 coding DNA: TGTGCCAGCAGCTTATTTGGACTAGCCCGATTCTCCTACAATGAGCAGTTCTTC.

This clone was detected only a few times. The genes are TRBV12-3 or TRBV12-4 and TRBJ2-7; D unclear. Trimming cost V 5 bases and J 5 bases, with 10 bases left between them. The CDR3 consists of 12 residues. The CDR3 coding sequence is TGTGCCAGCAGTCAGGTATGGGACGAGCAGTACTTC. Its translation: CASSQVWDEQYF.

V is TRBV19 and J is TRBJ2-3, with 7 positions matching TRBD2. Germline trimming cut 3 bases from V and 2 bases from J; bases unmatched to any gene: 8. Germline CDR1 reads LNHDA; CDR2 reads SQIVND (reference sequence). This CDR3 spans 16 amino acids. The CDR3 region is CASSMGGRAPTDTQYF. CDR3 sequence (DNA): TGTGCCAGTAGTATGGGTGGGAGGGCCCCCACAGATACGCAGTATTTT.

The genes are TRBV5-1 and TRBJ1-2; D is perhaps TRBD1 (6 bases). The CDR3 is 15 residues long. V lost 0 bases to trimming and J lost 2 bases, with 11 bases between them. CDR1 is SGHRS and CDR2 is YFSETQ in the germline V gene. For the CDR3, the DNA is TGCGCCAGCAGCTTGGAGGGGGATGGCAACTATGGCTACACCTTC. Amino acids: CASSLEGDGNYGYTF.

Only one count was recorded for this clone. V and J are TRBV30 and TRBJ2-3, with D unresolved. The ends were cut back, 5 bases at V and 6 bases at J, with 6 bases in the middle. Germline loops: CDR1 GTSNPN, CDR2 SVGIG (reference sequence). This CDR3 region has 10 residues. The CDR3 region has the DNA TGTGCCTGGTCCCGGGATACGCAGTATTTT. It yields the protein CAWSRDTQYF.

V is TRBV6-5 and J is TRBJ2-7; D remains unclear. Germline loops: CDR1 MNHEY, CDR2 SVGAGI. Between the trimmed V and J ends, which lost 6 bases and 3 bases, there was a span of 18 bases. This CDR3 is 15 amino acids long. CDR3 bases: TGTGCCAGCAGCTATAGACTGGATAGATACTACGAGCAGTACTTC. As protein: CASSYRLDRYYEQYF.